The clone carrying this TCR beta chain was found many times. The antigen remains undetermined. CDR3 regions of TCR beta were amplified from RNA transcripts. HTBI primers served in a first-round RT-PCR, which a second-round multiplex PCR followed. TCRdb independently ran MiXCR on the multiplex PCR reads; one entry per CDR3 protein. The data hold 360,000 or so distinct CDR3 sequences, with around 17% observed a single time. These data belong to a study of Graves' ophthalmopathy and Graves' hyperthyroidism. Points from the study as a whole: The authors also found most expanded thyroid clonotypes above 0.001 frequency in blood.

The CDR3 length is 16 residues. Germline CDR1 SGHVS, CDR2 FQNEAQ. Trimming removed 1 base from V and 6 bases from J; junction bases left unmatched: 3. The chain employs TRBV7-8 and TRBJ1-6, with 10 bases lining up with TRBD1. The sequence derives from a woman between 18 and 30 years old with Graves' ophthalmopathy. Sequencing was carried out using peripheral blood. The CDR3 protein is CASSLGTGGSNSPLHF. CDR3 coding DNA: TGTGCCAGCAGCTTAGGGACAGGGGGGTCTAATTCACCCCTCCACTTT.